This record looks at one TCR beta chain sequence and its context. The antigen remains unidentified. Sequenced by immunoSEQ multiplex PCR; TCRdb stores in-frame clones only, minus some. The sample has 350,000 to 400,000 clones, about 88% seen once. Described treatment: roughly 19 received Ad26.COV2.S at low or high dose, single or two shots; about five received placebo; per-sample allocation not given. Sampling happened 63 days after the first vaccine or placebo injection. V shed 4 bases, J shed 8 bases, and the junction held 7 bases outside the gene matches. The CDR3 loop spans 14 amino acids. Germline V gene sequence: CDR1 SEHNR, CDR2 FQNEAQ (reference sequence). The data are from a study of Ad26.COV2.S vaccination and SARS-CoV-2 variants. Overall study: Donor allocation was to the COV1001 Ad26.COV2.S trial arm. Donor got 5x10^10 or 1x10^11 viral particles of Ad26.COV2.S.

The study, taken as a whole, reports: Measurement of non-spike TCR breadth gave similar results in vaccine and placebo recipients.

This TCR was sampled from a person aged 18-60 years who received the Ad26.COV2.S COVID-19 vaccine or a placebo. Sequenced material: peripheral blood, taken in a trial of Ad26.COV2.S vaccine versus placebo. The chain combines TRBV7-9 with TRBJ2-1, with TRBD2 matching 8 bases. The CDR3: CASSSGLAVDEQFF. CDR3 coding DNA: TGTGCCAGCAGCTCAGGACTAGCCGTGGATGAGCAGTTCTTC.